This T cell receptor beta chain was identified during a study of regulatory T cells in long-lasting Graves disease. About the study: Positive TSH receptor antibodies alongside over 5 years of antithyroid drugs were what marked Graves' disease as persistent. Study findings and constraints: It was peripheral blood alone, not thyroid tissue, that was studied. Patients with persistent disease shared fewer than 3,500 public clonotypes, outpacing the approximately 920 shared by new patients.

Time point denoted: persistent/refractory GD, antithyroid drugs over 5 years with positive TRAb. The TCR library was made from RNA extracted from PBMCs. Trimming removed 2 bases at V and 5 bases at J, with 18 bases between. The CDR3 is 17 amino acids. Germline-derived CDR1 and CDR2 are MNHEY and SVGEGT. For this clonotype: The antigen is not known.

The TCR beta library used iRepertoire HTBI primers with Arm-PCR amplification of CDR3. In TCRdb, the multiplex PCR reads were re-called with MiXCR into one record per CDR3 protein. The repertoire holds 400,000 to 500,000 distinct CDR3 sequences, with 21% as singletons. The TCR sequence derives from a female donor with Graves disease. J is TRBJ2-2 and V is TRBV6-2 or TRBV6-3, with D perhaps TRBD2 (5 bases). The specimen comprised peripheral blood mononuclear cells (PBMCs), sampled when the disease was refractory, from a patient treated with antithyroid drugs. The DNA of the CDR3 is TGTGCCAGCAGTTACGCCTCAGGAAGACGGAGGACCGGGGAGCTGTTTTTT. Translating it yields CASSYASGRRRTGELFF.